The clone carrying this TCR beta chain appeared once. The antigen is unknown. It was into CD45RA+ naive and CD45RA-negative memory subsets that the CD4+ cells were split. The record originates from a study of shared clonotypes between healthy human individuals. Authors' processing steps: Junction-only immunoSEQ data arrived without quality scores, meaning filtering differed. Profiling relied on immunoSEQ multiplex PCR, and the TCRdb table lists in-frame clones only, not all of them. V and J calls and clone size come straight from that table; D and trimming were deduced from the DNA. The repertoire holds about 1.5 million clones, approximately 98% seen once, with around 0.45% in the top ten. V lost 0 bases, J lost 5 bases, and 15 bases lay in between. The CDR3 has 16 amino acids. Germline V gives CDR1 SGHRS, CDR2 YFSETQ. Study-wide results and caveats: Naive CD4 clonotypes overlapped across a handful of donors at around 5%. In having few donors, the study represented limited genetic and exposure-history diversity.

The V and J genes are TRBV5-1 and TRBJ2-1; D tentatively reads TRBD1 or TRBD2 (5 bases each). What was sequenced was naive CD4+ T cells sorted from blood. Subset defined: CD45RA+ positively selected. This sequence was found in a man aged 30 to 45 in good health. Here the CDR3 reads CASSLGLLGDNNEQFF. The CDR3 coding sequence is TGCGCCAGCAGCTTGGGTCTGTTGGGGGATAACAATGAGCAGTTCTTC.